Many counts were recorded for the clone carrying this TCR beta chain. The data stem from a study of neurological immune-mediated disorders. TCRdb analysed the 5' RACE reads with MiXCR anew, one entry per CDR3 protein. Here the sample spans 50,000 to 80,000 distinct CDR3 sequences, 3.4% being singletons. The receptor comes from a man between 40 and 49 years old with multiple sclerosis. The sequencing input was PBMCs.

The CDR3 nucleotides read TGTGCCAGCAGTACAGTGTACACTGAAGCTTTCTTT. This codes for CASSTVYTEAFF. This chain connects TRBV6-5 to TRBJ1-1; D is undetermined. Germline V gene data show CDR1 as MNHEY and CDR2 as SVGAGI. This CDR3 comprises 12 residues. V gave up 5 bases and J gave up 3 bases, with 7 bases separating them.